This TCR beta chain was profiled in a study of cytomegalovirus exposure and HLA in healthy donors. Study results and limitations: Being productive about 87% or about 30% of the time was typical of most TCR beta V segments in an earlier analysis.

The PCR was carried out with 60 Vbeta primers and 13 Jbeta primers. Profiled with immunoSEQ multiplex PCR; TCRdb holds only in-frame clones, not every one. The repertoire has about 130,000 clones, around 83% of them found once; the top ten carry approximately 6.4%. Comments on this clone: Its antigen is undetermined.

The CDR3 runs 15 residues. In germline, CDR1 is SGHDT, CDR2 YYEEEE. The V gene lost 5 bases and the J gene lost 5 bases, with 17 bases spanning the gap. The rearrangement links TRBV5-6 to TRBJ2-1, with D maybe TRBD1 (5 bases). Sequencing was carried out using PBMCs. The receptor comes from a woman under 40 in good health and CMV-seropositive. CDR3 sequence reads: CASRSQGTGHNEQFF. The CDR3, as DNA: TGTGCCAGCAGGTCGCAGGGAACGGGCCACAATGAGCAGTTCTTC.